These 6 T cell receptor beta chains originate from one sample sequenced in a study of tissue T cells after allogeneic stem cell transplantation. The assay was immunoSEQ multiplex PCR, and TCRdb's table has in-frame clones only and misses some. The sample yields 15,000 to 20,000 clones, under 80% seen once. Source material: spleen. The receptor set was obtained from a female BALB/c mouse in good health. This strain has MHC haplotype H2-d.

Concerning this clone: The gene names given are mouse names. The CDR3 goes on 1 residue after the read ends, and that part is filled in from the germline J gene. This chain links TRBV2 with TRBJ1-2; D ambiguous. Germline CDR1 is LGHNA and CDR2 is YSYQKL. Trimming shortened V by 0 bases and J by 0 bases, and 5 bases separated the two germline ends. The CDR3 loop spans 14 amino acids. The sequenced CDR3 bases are TGTGCCAGCAGCCAAGATACAACAAACTCCGACTACACC. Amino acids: CASSQDTTNSDYT. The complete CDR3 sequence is CASSQDTTNSDYTF.

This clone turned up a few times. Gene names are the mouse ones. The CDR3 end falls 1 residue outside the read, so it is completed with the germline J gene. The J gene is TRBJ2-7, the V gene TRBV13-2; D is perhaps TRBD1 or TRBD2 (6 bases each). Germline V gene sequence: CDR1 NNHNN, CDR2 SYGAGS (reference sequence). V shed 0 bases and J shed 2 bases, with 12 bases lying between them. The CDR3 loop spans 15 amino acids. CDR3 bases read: TGTGCCAGCGGTGATGCATTTCGGGGGCCCTATGAACAGTAC. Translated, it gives CASGDAFRGPYEQY. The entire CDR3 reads CASGDAFRGPYEQYF.

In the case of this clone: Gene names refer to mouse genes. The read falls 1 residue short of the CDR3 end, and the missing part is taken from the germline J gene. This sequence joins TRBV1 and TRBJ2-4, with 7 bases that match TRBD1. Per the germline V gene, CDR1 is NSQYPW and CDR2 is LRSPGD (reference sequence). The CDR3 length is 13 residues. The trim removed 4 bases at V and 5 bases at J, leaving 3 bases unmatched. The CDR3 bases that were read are TGCACCTGCAGTGGACAGGGAGGAAACACCTTGTAC. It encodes CTCSGQGGNTLY. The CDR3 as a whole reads CTCSGQGGNTLYF.

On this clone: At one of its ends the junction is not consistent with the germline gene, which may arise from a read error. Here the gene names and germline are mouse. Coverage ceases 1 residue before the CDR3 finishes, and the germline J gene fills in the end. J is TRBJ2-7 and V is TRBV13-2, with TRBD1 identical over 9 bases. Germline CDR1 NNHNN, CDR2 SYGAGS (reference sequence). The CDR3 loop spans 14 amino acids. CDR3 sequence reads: CASSDAGTGWEQYF. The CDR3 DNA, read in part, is TGTGCCAGCAGTGATGCAGGGACAGGGTGGGAACAGTAC.

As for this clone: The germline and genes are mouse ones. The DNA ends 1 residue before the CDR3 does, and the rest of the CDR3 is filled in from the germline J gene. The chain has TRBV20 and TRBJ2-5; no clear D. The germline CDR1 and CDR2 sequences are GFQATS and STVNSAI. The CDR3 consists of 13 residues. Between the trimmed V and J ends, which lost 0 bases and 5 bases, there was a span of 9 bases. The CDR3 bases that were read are TGTGGTGCTAGGGATCGGGGAGGAGACACCCAGTAC. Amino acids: CGARDRGGDTQY. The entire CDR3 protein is CGARDRGGDTQYF.

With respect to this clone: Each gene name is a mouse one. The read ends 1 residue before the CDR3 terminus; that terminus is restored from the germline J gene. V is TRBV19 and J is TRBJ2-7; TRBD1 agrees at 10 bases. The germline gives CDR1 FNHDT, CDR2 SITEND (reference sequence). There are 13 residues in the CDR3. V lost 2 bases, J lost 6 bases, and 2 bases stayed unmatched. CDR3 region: CASSMGTGAEQYF. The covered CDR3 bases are TGTGCCAGCAGTATGGGGACAGGGGCTGAACAGTAC.